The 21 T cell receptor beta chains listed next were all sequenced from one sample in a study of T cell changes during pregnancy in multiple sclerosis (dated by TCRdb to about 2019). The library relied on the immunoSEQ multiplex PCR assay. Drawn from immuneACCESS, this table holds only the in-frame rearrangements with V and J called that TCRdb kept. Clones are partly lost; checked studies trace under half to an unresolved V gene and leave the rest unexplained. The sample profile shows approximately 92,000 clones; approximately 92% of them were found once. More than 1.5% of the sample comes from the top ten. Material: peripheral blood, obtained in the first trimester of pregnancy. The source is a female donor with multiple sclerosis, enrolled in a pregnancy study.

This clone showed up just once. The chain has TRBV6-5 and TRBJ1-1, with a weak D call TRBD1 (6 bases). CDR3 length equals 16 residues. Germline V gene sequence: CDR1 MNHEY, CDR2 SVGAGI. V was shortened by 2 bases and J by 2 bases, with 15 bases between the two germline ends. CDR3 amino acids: CASSYNRAFPNTEAFF. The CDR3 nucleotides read TGTGCCAGCAGTTACAACAGGGCTTTCCCCAACACTGAAGCTTTCTTT.

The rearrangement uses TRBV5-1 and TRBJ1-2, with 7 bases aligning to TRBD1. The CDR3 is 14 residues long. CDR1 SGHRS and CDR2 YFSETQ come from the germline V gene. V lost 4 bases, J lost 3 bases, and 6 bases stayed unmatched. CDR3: CASSQTGTDYGYTF. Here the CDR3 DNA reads TGCGCCAGCAGCCAGACAGGGACGGACTATGGCTACACCTTC.

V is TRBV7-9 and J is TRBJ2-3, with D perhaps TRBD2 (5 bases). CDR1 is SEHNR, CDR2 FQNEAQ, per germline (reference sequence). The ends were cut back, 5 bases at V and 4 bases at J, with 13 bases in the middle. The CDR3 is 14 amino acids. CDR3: CASSPFLAPDTQYF. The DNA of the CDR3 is TGTGCCAGCAGCCCATTCCTAGCACCAGATACGCAGTATTTT.

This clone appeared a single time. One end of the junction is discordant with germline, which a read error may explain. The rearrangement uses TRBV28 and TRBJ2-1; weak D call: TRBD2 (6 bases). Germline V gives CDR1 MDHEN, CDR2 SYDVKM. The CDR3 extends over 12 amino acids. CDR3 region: CASSFSRTMVIF. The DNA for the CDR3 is TGTGCCAGCAGTTTTTCCCGGACTATGGTGATCTTC.

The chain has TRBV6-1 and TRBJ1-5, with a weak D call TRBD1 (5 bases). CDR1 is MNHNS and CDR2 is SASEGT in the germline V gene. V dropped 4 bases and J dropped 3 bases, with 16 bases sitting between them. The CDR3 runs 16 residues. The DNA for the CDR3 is TGTGCCAGCAGTGTCGAGGGCGGGGGGAACAATCAGCCCCAGCATTTT. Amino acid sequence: CASSVEGGGNNQPQHF.

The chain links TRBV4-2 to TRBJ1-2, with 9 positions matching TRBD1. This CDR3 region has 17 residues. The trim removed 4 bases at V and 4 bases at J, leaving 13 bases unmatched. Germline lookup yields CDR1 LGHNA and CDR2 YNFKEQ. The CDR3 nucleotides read TGTGCCAGCAGCCCCGGGACAGGGTCTGGGAAGTTCTATGGCTACACCTTC. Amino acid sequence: CASSPGTGSGKFYGYTF.

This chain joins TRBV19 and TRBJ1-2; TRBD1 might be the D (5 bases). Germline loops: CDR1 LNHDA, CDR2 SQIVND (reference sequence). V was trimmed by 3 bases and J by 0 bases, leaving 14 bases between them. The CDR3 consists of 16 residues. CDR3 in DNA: TGTGCCAGTAGTATCGACAGTCCCTCCCCTAACTATGGCTACACCTTC. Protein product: CASSIDSPSPNYGYTF.

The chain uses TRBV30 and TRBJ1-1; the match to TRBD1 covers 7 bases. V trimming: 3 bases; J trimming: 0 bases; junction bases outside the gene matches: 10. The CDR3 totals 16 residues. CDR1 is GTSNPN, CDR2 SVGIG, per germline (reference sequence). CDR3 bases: TGTGCCTGGAGCGAAGACAGGGAAGGAATGAACACTGAAGCTTTCTTT. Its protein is CAWSEDREGMNTEAFF.

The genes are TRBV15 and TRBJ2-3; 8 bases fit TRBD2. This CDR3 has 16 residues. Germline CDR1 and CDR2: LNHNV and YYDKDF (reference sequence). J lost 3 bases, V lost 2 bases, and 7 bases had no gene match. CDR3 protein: CATSRMPREVTDTQYF. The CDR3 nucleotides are TGTGCCACCAGCAGAATGCCGCGGGAGGTTACAGATACGCAGTATTTT.

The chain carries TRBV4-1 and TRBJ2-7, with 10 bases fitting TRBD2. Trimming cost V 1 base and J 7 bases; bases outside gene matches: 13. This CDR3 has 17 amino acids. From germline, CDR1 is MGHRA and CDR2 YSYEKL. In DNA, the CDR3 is TGCGCCAGCAGCCAAGCCGGGACAGCGGGAGGGTTCGAAGAGCAGTACTTC. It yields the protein CASSQAGTAGGFEEQYF.

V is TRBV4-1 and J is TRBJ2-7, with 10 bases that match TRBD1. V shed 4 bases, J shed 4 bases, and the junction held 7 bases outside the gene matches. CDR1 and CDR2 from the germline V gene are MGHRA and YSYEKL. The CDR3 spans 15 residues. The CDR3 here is CASSPRDRGGYEQYF. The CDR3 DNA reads TGCGCCAGCAGCCCACGGGACAGGGGAGGATACGAGCAGTACTTC.

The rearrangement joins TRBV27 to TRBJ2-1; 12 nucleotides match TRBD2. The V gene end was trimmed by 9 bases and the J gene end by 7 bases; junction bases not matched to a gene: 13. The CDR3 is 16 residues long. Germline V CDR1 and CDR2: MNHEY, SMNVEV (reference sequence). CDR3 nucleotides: TGTGCCAGTAAGCGACTAGCGGGAGTGAATAGGAATGAGCAGTTCTTC. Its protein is CASKRLAGVNRNEQFF.

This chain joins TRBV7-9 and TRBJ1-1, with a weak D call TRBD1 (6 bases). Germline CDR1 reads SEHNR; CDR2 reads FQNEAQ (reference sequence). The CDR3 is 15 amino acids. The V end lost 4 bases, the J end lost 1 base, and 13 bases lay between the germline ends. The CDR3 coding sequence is TGTGCCAGCAGCTCCCTGAGAGGGGGGAACACTGAAGCTTTCTTT. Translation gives CASSSLRGGNTEAFF.

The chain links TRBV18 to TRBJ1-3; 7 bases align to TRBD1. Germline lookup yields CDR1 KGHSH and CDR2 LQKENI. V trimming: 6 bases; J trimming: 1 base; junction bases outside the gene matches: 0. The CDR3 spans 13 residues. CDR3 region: CASSGQSGNTIYF. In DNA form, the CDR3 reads TGTGCCAGCTCGGGACAGTCTGGAAACACCATATATTTT.

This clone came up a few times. CDR3 loop: CASSFRDSNYGYTF. CDR3 DNA: TGTGCCAGCAGTTTCCGGGACTCTAACTATGGCTACACCTTC. V and J are TRBV2 and TRBJ1-2, with TRBD1 as a possible D gene (5 bases). Germline V gene sequence: CDR1 SNHLY, CDR2 FYNNEI. Between the trimmed V and J ends, which lost 5 bases and 0 bases, there was a span of 10 bases. This CDR3 region has 14 residues.

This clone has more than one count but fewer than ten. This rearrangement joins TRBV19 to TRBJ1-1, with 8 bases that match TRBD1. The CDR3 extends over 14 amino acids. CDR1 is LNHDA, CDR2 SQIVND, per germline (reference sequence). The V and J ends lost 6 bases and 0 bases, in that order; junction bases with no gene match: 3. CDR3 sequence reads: CASRWDRMNTEAFF. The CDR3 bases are TGTGCCAGTAGATGGGACAGGATGAACACTGAAGCTTTCTTT.

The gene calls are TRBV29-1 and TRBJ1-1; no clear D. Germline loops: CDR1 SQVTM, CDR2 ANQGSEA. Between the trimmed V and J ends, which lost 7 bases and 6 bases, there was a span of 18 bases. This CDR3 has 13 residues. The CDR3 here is CSAPGTPIPEAFF. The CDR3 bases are TGCAGCGCCCCGGGAACCCCTATACCTGAAGCTTTCTTT.

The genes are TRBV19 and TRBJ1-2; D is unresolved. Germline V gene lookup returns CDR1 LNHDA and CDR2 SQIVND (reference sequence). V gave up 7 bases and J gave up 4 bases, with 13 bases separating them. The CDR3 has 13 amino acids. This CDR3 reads CASTFGPFYGYTF. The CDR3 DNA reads TGTGCCAGTACCTTTGGGCCATTCTATGGCTACACCTTC. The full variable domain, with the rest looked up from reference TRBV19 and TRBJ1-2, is DGGITQSPKYLFRKEGQNVTLSCEQNLNHDAMYWYRQDPGQGLRLIYYSQIVNDFQKGDIAEGYSVSREKKESFPLTVTSAQKNPTAFYLCASTFGPFYGYTFGSGTRLTVV.

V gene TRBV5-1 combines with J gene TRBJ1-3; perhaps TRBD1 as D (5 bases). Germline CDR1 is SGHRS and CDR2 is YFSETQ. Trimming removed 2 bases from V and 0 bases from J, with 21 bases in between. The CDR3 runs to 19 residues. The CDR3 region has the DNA TGCGCCAGCAGCTTTTATCCCCCCACAGGACCCATCTCTGGAAACACCATATATTTT. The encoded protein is CASSFYPPTGPISGNTIYF.

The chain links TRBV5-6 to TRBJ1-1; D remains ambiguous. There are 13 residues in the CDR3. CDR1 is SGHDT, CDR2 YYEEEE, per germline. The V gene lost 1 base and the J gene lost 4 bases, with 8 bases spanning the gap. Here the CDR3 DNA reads TGTGCCAGCAGCTTGAAATTTCGCACTGAAGCTTTCTTT. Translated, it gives CASSLKFRTEAFF.

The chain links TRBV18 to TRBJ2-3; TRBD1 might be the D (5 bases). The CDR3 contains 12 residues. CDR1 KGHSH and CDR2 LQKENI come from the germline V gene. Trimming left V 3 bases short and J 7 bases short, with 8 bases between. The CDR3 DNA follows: TGTGCCAGCTCACCGCAGGGTTATACGCAGTATTTT. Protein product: CASSPQGYTQYF. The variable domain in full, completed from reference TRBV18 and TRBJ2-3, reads NAGVMQNPRHLVRRRGQEARLRCSPMKGHSHVYWYRQLPEEGLKFMVYLQKENIIDESGMPKERFSAEFPKEGPSILRIQQVVRGDSAAYFCASSPQGYTQYFGPGTRLTVL.